This T cell receptor beta chain stems from a study of graft-versus-host responses after intestinal transplantation (dated by TCRdb to the early 2020s). Study-wide context: Recipients received multivisceral, liver-intestinal, or isolated intestinal transplants. Every recipient was given anti-thymocyte globulin induction, followed by roughly 3 years of maintenance tacrolimus and steroids. Donor T cell macrochimerism was defined as a peak of at least 4% donor T cells among recipient peripheral blood mononuclear cells. To identify alloreactive clones, pre-transplant mixed lymphocyte reaction products were sequenced and compared with unstimulated pre-transplant donor and recipient T cells. The cohort enrolled around 23 intestinal transplant recipients including one retransplant, and 3 patients lacking pretransplant specimens were excluded. Rather than going through the commercial service, samples from three later patients were sequenced in-house on an Illumina MiSeq and processed with MiXCR. Graft-versus-host and host-versus-graft alloreactive T cell clones were tracked in the graft, circulation and bone marrow after intestinal transplantation using bulk TCR-beta CDR3 sequencing.

In the first month after transplant, blood samples were collected up to 4 times, and after that at least monthly when available. V is trimmed back by 5 bases and J by 5 bases, and the junction contains 11 bases that no gene match accounts for. The CDR3 goes from the cysteine to the phenylalanine over 15 residues. Only the CDR3 DNA is retained, 45 bases long and in frame from the first base. CDR1 and CDR2 are drawn from the germline V gene (reference sequence): MNHEY, SMNVEV. The library was made by the immunoSEQ multiplex PCR assay. Adaptive Biotechnologies carried out high-throughput TCR-beta CDR3 sequencing of genomic DNA for most patients. As for the original processing: Adaptive's ImmunoSEQ software was the source of the TCR sequencing data for about 18 patients, while a few other patients were processed with MiXCR and VDJtools. CDR3 nucleotide sequences shared by donor and recipient were removed because the origin of these sequences could not be assigned. To count as alloreactive, a clone needed at least 2-fold expansion over unstimulated cells and a minimum CFSE-low frequency of 0.002% (template counts) or 0.001% (read counts). Mappable clones were those detected in sequenced pre-transplant spleen, lymph node, or MLR CFSE-low populations of the donor or recipient. The cumulative frequency of alloreactive clones was calculated as a percentage of all sequences, weighted by copy number. TCRdb's version of the immuneACCESS table is confined to in-frame rearrangements and falls short of the full clone set. An unresolved V gene accounts for under half of the shortfall where checked; the remainder is of unknown origin. V and J calls and clone size are those listed in that table; D and trimming were worked out from the DNA. This sample comprises 55,000 to 70,000 clones, 91% of them detected only once. Together, the top ten hold approximately 2.7% of the sample.

Overall study results and their limits: In patients with donor T cell macrochimerism, the allografts had high GvH to HvG T cell clonal ratios. GvH clones were detected in recipient bone marrow, and some of these GvH clones were observed earlier in ileal mucosa or blood, consistent with an intestinal mucosal origin. Peak levels of circulating GvH clones were associated with declines in HvG clones early after transplant. The relatively low number and heterogeneity of intestinal transplant patients limited the conclusions.

In regard to this clone: Its antigen target is currently unknown. Base qualities were left out, and no much larger clone turns up one base away.

The source was PBMCs, collected less than 130 days after intestinal transplantation. This sequence uses TRBV27 and TRBJ1-2, with TRBD1 matching 7 junction bases. The TCR was taken from a human patient who received an intestinal transplant, so some T cells may come from the graft donor. DNA sequence: TGTGCCAGCAGTCCCCACCGGGACAGCCCATATGGCTACACCTTC. It encodes CASSPHRDSPYGYTF.